Below are 15 T cell receptor beta chains sequenced from a single sample in a study of shared clonotypes between healthy human individuals. TCRdb's table, derived via immunoSEQ multiplex PCR, lists solely in-frame clones and lacks some. The sample includes about 2.3 million clones, around 90% of them seen just once. Sequenced material: naive CD4+ T cells from PBMCs. Subset reported: CD45RA+ positively selected. The origin of the receptors is a man aged 18 to 29 in good health. Some clones in this sample may be carry-over from other donors' samples.

On this clone itself: Other DNA sequences from this sample encode an identical CDR3 as well. CDR3 nucleotide sequence: TGCGCCAGCAGCCTGCAGGGGAACACTGAAGCTTTCTTT. It encodes CASSLQGNTEAFF. This chain connects TRBV5-1 to TRBJ1-1, with D possibly TRBD1 on 5 matching bases. CDR1 and CDR2 from the germline V gene are SGHRS and YFSETQ. The CDR3 contains 13 residues. Trimming left V 4 bases short and J 1 base short, with 8 bases between.

This rearrangement joins TRBV6-1 to TRBJ2-1; 9 positions agree with TRBD2. J was trimmed by 5 bases and V by 8 bases; bases with no gene match: 4. The CDR3 has 13 amino acids. In germline, CDR1 is MNHNS, CDR2 SASEGT. In DNA form, the CDR3 reads TGTGCCAGCGAAGCGGGAGGCCACAATGAGCAGTTCTTC. It yields the protein CASEAGGHNEQFF.

The chain couples TRBV19 to TRBJ1-5; D unresolved. The CDR3 sequence is 13 residues long. V was clipped by 7 bases and J by 4 bases, with 11 bases between them. CDR1 LNHDA and CDR2 SQIVND come from the germline V gene (reference sequence). The CDR3 coding sequence is TGTGCCAGTAATTCTCCGGAGAATCAGCCCCAGCATTTT. As protein: CASNSPENQPQHF.

This sequence joins TRBV29-1 and TRBJ2-3; possible D gene TRBD2, 6 bases. V was trimmed by 7 bases and J by 2 bases, leaving 16 bases between them. CDR1 is SQVTM and CDR2 is ANQGSEA in the germline V gene. The CDR3 consists of 14 residues. The CDR3 DNA reads as TGCAGCGGGGAAACGGGACTCACCACAGATACGCAGTATTTT. This translates into CSGETGLTTDTQYF.

The chain couples TRBV28 to TRBJ1-5; D is unclear. There are 12 residues in the CDR3. V gave up 5 bases and J gave up 6 bases, with 8 bases separating them. Germline CDR1 reads MDHEN; CDR2 reads SYDVKM. The CDR3 loop reads CASSKGTQPQHF. In DNA, the CDR3 is TGTGCCAGCAGTAAGGGAACTCAGCCCCAGCATTTT. Based on the CDR3 plus reference TRBV28 and TRBJ1-5, the full variable domain is DVKVTQSSRYLVKRTGEKVFLECVQDMDHENMFWYRQDPGLGLRLIYFSYDVKMKEKGDIPEGYSVSREKKERFSLILESASTNQTSMYLCASSKGTQPQHFGDGTRLSIL.

The CDR3 region has the DNA TGTGCCAGCAGCAGAGACCCCGGGTTGTTAGAGACCCAGTACTTC. Protein sequence: CASSRDPGLLETQYF. The chain employs TRBV9 and TRBJ2-5, with D hard to call. The germline gives CDR1 SGDLS, CDR2 YYNGEE. Deletions cut 4 bases from V and 4 bases from J, with 17 bases between. The CDR3 consists of 15 residues.

The chain employs TRBV7-2 and TRBJ2-3, with 7 positions matching TRBD2. CDR1 and CDR2 (germline): SGHTA, FQGNSA. Unmatched junction bases numbered 4, after V lost 3 bases and J lost 1 base. This CDR3 spans 15 amino acids. CDR3 sequence: CASSFQREGTDTQYF. DNA of the CDR3: TGTGCCAGCAGCTTTCAGCGGGAAGGCACAGATACGCAGTATTTT.

In this sample, this clone turned up a few times. This CDR3 is also generated by other DNA sequences in the sample. The rearrangement joins TRBV5-1 to TRBJ2-7; possible D gene TRBD1, 8 bases. V was cut by 2 bases and J by 2 bases, with 11 bases left in between. The CDR3 spans 14 residues. Germline V gene lookup returns CDR1 SGHRS and CDR2 YFSETQ. CDR3 loop: CASSLQGGTYEQYF. CDR3 nucleotides: TGCGCCAGCAGCTTACAGGGGGGGACCTACGAGCAGTACTTC.

The chain has TRBV6-1 and TRBJ1-5, with D maybe TRBD1 (5 bases). The CDR3 has 17 residues. Trimming took 2 bases from V and 4 from J, leaving 18 bases between them. Germline CDR1 and CDR2: MNHNS and SASEGT. The CDR3 DNA follows: TGTGCCAGCAGTGAATGGGTAGGGAGGGGTGGGAATCAGCCCCAGCATTTT. Translating it yields CASSEWVGRGGNQPQHF.

This chain connects TRBV28 to TRBJ2-2; 8 bases line up with TRBD2. CDR1 is MDHEN, CDR2 SYDVKM, per germline. The V gene end was trimmed by 6 bases and the J gene end by 3 bases; junction bases not matched to a gene: 15. This CDR3 contains 18 residues. The CDR3 DNA reads TGTGCCAGCAGCTCAAGGCCGGGGGGGACAAGTCACACCGGGGAGCTGTTTTTT. Amino acid sequence: CASSSRPGGTSHTGELFF.

This chain uses TRBV6-5 with TRBJ2-5; 10 nucleotides match TRBD2. The CDR3 consists of 16 residues. V lost 2 bases, J lost 5 bases, and 8 bases stayed unmatched. CDR1 is MNHEY, CDR2 SVGAGI, per germline. The CDR3, as DNA: TGTGCCAGCAGTTACAGGCTAGCGGGAGCGGGGGAGACCCAGTACTTC. Protein sequence: CASSYRLAGAGETQYF.

The rearrangement links TRBV28 to TRBJ2-7, with 8 positions matching TRBD1. The CDR3 has 15 amino acids. J gave up 2 bases and V 6 bases, and 9 bases lay outside the gene matches. Germline CDR1 and CDR2: MDHEN and SYDVKM. In nucleotides, the CDR3 is TGTGCCAGCAGGCCGGTGGGGACAGGACCCTACGAGCAGTACTTC. This gives the protein CASRPVGTGPYEQYF.

This clone has just one count. The chain employs TRBV6-1 and TRBJ2-1, with D maybe TRBD1 (5 bases). V dropped 4 bases and J dropped 8 bases, with 9 bases sitting between them. Germline V CDR1 and CDR2: MNHNS, SASEGT. The CDR3 has 12 amino acids. In DNA, the CDR3 is TGTGCCAGCAGTGTCGTAGGGGATGAGCAGTTCTTC. Amino acid sequence: CASSVVGDEQFF.

The genes are TRBV28 and TRBJ2-7, with TRBD2 identical over 7 bases. In germline, CDR1 is MDHEN, CDR2 SYDVKM. This CDR3 is built from 17 residues. V shed 6 bases, J shed 0 bases, and the junction held 14 bases outside the gene matches. For the CDR3, the DNA is TGTGCCAGCAGCCAACGCATGTATGGCGGGAGCTCCTACGAGCAGTACTTC. It specifies CASSQRMYGGSSYEQYF.

The rearrangement links TRBV5-1 to TRBJ2-5; 7 bases match TRBD2. There are 15 residues in the CDR3. The ends lost 7 bases at V and 5 bases at J; junction bases unmatched: 14. The V gene's germline CDR1 is SGHRS and CDR2 YFSETQ. As DNA, the CDR3 is TGCGCCAGCTCGAGACTCGGGAGGTCCGGCGAGACCCAGTACTTC. Protein product: CASSRLGRSGETQYF.